The subject of this entry is one TCR beta chain. Antigen unknown. The junction does not match germline at one end; this may be a read error. Treatment defined: AdE1-LMPpoly-expanded autologous EBV-specific T-cell therapy followed by anti-PD-1 nivolumab. The entry originates in a study of EBV T-cell therapy then PD-1 blockade in nasopharyngeal carcinoma. The CDR3 runs 12 residues. The V gene's germline CDR1 is SEHNR and CDR2 FQNEAQ (reference sequence). Here immunoSEQ multiplex PCR was the method, and the copy in TCRdb shows in-frame clones only, minus some. Of about 23,000 clones listed, nearly 85% are singletons.

The material was CD8+ T cells from blood, obtained at roughly day 67 from a patient whose treatment included autologous EBV-specific T cells and nivolumab. V and J are TRBV7-9 and TRBJ1-1; D is perhaps TRBD1 (5 bases). The clonotype comes from a man aged 40-49 years with nasopharyngeal carcinoma. Written as DNA, the CDR3 is TGTGCCAGCAGTTTAGGGACTTGGGAAGCTTTCTTT. The encoded protein is CASSLGTWEAFF.